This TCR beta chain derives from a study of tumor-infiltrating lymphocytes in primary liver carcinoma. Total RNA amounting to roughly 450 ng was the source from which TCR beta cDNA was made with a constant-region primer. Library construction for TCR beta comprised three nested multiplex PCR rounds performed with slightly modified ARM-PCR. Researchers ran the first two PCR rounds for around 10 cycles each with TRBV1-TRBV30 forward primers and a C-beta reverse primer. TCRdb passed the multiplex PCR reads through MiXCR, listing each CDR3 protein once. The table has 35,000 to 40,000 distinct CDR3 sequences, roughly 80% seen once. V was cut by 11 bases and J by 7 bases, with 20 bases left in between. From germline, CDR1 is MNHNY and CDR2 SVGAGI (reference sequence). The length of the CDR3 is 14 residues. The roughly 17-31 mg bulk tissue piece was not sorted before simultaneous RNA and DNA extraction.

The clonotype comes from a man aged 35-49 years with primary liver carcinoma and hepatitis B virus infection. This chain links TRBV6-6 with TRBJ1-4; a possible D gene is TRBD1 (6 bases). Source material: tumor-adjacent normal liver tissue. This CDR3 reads CAGHPQGLSEKLFF. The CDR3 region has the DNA TGTGCCGGCCATCCCCAGGGGCTGTCTGAAAAACTGTTTTTT.